Listed below are T cell receptor beta chains from one sample, sequenced in a study of CD8 T cells in ankylosing spondylitis. TCRdb called the 5' RACE reads again in MiXCR, with one record for every CDR3 protein. This sample has about 390,000 distinct CDR3 sequences; approximately 20% occur once, and the top ten carry less than 20%. Material: blood, either unsorted or a sorted T cell fraction (not recorded which). All receptors come from a male donor with ankylosing spondylitis. Each CDR3 is given with its conserved first and last residue. The D gene is left open where the match is weak. Size is omitted from some rows. Given values are once, few, many or a class for expanded clones.

j_call: TRBJ2-1; v_call: TRBV7-3; d_call: TRBD2; clone_size: NA; cdr3_nt: TGTGCCAGCAGCCCGACTAGCGTGTCCTACAATGAGCAGTTCTTC; cdr3_aa: CASSPTSVSYNEQFF
j_call: TRBJ2-1; v_call: TRBV5-1; d_call: NA; clone_size: many; cdr3_nt: TGCGCCAGCAGCCCTGACCCCAACTCCTACAATGAGCAGTTCTTC; cdr3_aa: CASSPDPNSYNEQFF
j_call: TRBJ1-6; v_call: TRBV3-1; d_call: TRBD1; clone_size: NA; cdr3_nt: TGTGCCAGCAGCCAAGGACAGGGTTACAATTCACCCCTCCACTTT; cdr3_aa: CASSQGQGYNSPLHF
j_call: TRBJ1-2; v_call: TRBV24-1; d_call: NA; clone_size: NA; cdr3_nt: TGTGCCACCAGTGAGGGCCTCGGGATTGGCTATGGCTACACCTTC; cdr3_aa: CATSEGLGIGYGYTF
j_call: TRBJ1-6; v_call: TRBV6-5; d_call: NA; clone_size: NA; cdr3_nt: TGTGCCAGCAGTTACTCGGCGGCCAAACCCCTCCACTTT; cdr3_aa: CASSYSAAKPLHF
j_call: TRBJ2-1; v_call: TRBV5-1; d_call: NA; clone_size: NA; cdr3_nt: TGCGCCAGCAGCACCGCCGGAGGTGGGGATGAGCAGTTCTTC; cdr3_aa: CASSTAGGGDEQFF
j_call: TRBJ2-3; v_call: TRBV20-1; d_call: TRBD2; clone_size: NA; cdr3_nt: TGCAGTCCCCGGGGCGGGAGTACAGATACGCAGTATTTT; cdr3_aa: CSPRGGSTDTQYF
j_call: TRBJ2-3; v_call: TRBV5-1; d_call: NA; clone_size: few; cdr3_nt: TGCGCCAGCAGCTTGGAAATAGATACGCAGTATTTT; cdr3_aa: CASSLEIDTQYF
j_call: TRBJ2-7; v_call: TRBV20-1; d_call: NA; clone_size: few; cdr3_nt: TGCAGTGCTAGAGGAGGGGCGGGGCAGTCCTACGAGCAGTACTTC; cdr3_aa: CSARGGAGQSYEQYF
j_call: TRBJ1-2; v_call: TRBV29-1; d_call: NA; clone_size: few; cdr3_nt: TGCAGCGAGGGAACAGGTTTTAATGGCTACACCTTC; cdr3_aa: CSEGTGFNGYTF
j_call: TRBJ2-1; v_call: TRBV5-1; d_call: TRBD2; clone_size: few; cdr3_nt: TGCGCCAGCAGCCCAAAACGGGCACCTTTAGCGGGGAGACACAATGAGCAGTTCTTC; cdr3_aa: CASSPKRAPLAGRHNEQFF
j_call: TRBJ2-7; v_call: TRBV3-1; d_call: TRBD1; clone_size: few; cdr3_nt: TGTGCCAGCAGCACCCGACAGGGGTCCTACGAGCAGTACTTC; cdr3_aa: CASSTRQGSYEQYF
j_call: TRBJ2-7; v_call: TRBV6-1; d_call: TRBD1; clone_size: few; cdr3_nt: TGTGCCAGCAGTGACACCGGGACAGGGTCGACCGAGCAGTACTTC; cdr3_aa: CASSDTGTGSTEQYF
j_call: TRBJ1-5; v_call: TRBV7-8; d_call: TRBD1; clone_size: NA; cdr3_nt: TGTGCCAGCAGCTTAACCGGGACAGGAGGACATGATCAGCCCCAGCATTTT; cdr3_aa: CASSLTGTGGHDQPQHF
j_call: TRBJ2-7; v_call: TRBV7-2; d_call: TRBD2; clone_size: NA; cdr3_nt: TGTGCCAGCAGCTTAGTTGGGACTAGCGGGAGTATCCACGAGCAGTACTTC; cdr3_aa: CASSLVGTSGSIHEQYF